The 20 T cell receptor beta chains reported below all come from one sample, sequenced in a study of shared clonotypes between healthy human individuals (dated by TCRdb to 2018 to 2021). To prepare the library, the immunoSEQ multiplex PCR assay was applied. TCRdb retrieved this table from immuneACCESS and kept in-frame rearrangements only. Not all clones are present; in checked studies, unresolved V genes account for under half, and no reason is known for the remainder. The sample table shows 550,000 to 850,000 clones, and 55% to 75% are seen once. The ten most abundant clones make up approximately 1.7% of the sample. Sequencing used memory CD4+ T cells sorted from blood. The cell subset or site label corresponds to: CD45RA-negative fraction. These receptors were obtained from a woman in her 30s in good health.

About this clone: The sample contains more than one DNA sequence encoding this CDR3. The J gene is TRBJ2-1, the V gene TRBV5-1; tentatively, D is TRBD2 (5 bases). The germline V gene has CDR1 SGHRS and CDR2 YFSETQ. V lost 1 base to trimming and J lost 1 base, with 9 bases between them. The CDR3 contains 15 residues. The DNA of the CDR3 is TGCGCCAGCAGCTTGTCTTCGGGGTCCTACAATGAGCAGTTCTTC. Its translation is CASSLSSGSYNEQFF. The whole variable domain, remainder taken from reference TRBV5-1 and TRBJ2-1, is KAGVTQTPRYLIKTRGQQVTLSCSPISGHRSVSWYQQTPGQGLQFLFEYFSETQRNKGNFPGRFSGRQFSNSRSEMNVSTLELGDSALYLCASSLSSGSYNEQFFGPGTRLTVL.

V and J are TRBV29-1 and TRBJ2-7, with TRBD1 matching over 7 bases. The CDR3 runs to 14 residues. Trimming removed 0 bases from V and 3 bases from J; junction bases left unmatched: 5. The germline gives CDR1 SQVTM, CDR2 ANQGSEA. The CDR3 region is CSVEEQGQHYEQYF. The CDR3 DNA reads TGCAGCGTTGAAGAGCAGGGACAGCACTACGAGCAGTACTTC.

The gene calls are TRBV6-1 and TRBJ2-7; D uncertain. Germline CDR1 is MNHNS and CDR2 is SASEGT. The CDR3 has 11 residues. Trimming shortened V by 6 bases and J by 4 bases, and 7 bases separated the two germline ends. The CDR3 DNA reads as TGTGCCAGCAGATGGGCGTACGAGCAGTACTTC. Encoded protein: CASRWAYEQYF.

The V call is TRBV6-5, the J call TRBJ2-2; D is unresolved. The CDR3 consists of 12 residues. With 6 bases removed from V and 4 bases from J, the gap between germline ends came to 6 bases. CDR1 is MNHEY and CDR2 is SVGAGI in the germline V gene. The CDR3 DNA follows: TGTGCCAGCAGCGCCCCCACCGGGGAGCTGTTTTTT. Translated: CASSAPTGELFF.

The chain carries TRBV6-6 and TRBJ2-3; TRBD2 agrees at 11 bases. Germline-derived CDR1 and CDR2 are MNHNY and SVGAGI (reference sequence). The CDR3 runs to 14 residues. V trimming: 10 bases; J trimming: 8 bases; junction bases outside the gene matches: 11. DNA for the CDR3: TGTGCCACACTAGCGGGAGTCGGGAGAGGTACGCAGTATTTT. It encodes CATLAGVGRGTQYF.

About this clone: A much larger clonotype is one base distant, so this may be a read error. Other DNA sequences of this sample code for an identical CDR3. CDR3 nucleotide sequence: TGCGCCAGTAGCTCGGACAGCGGTTCTGGAAACACCATATATTTT. Translating gives CASSSDSGSGNTIYF. The genes are TRBV5-1 and TRBJ1-3; perhaps TRBD1 as D (6 bases). Germline CDR1 and CDR2: SGHRS and YFSETQ. This CDR3 has 15 amino acids.

V is TRBV12-5 and J is TRBJ1-5; D unclear. Germline V gives CDR1 LGHNT, CDR2 FRNRAP. This CDR3 is built from 13 residues. The ends were cut back, 8 bases at V and 7 bases at J, with 15 bases in the middle. The DNA for the CDR3 is TGTGCTAGTCCCCCCGTAGGAAGCCAGCCCCAGCATTTT. Protein: CASPPVGSQPQHF.

The CDR3 here is CSVDGGGGTEAFF. In nucleotides, the CDR3 is TGCAGCGTTGACGGGGGCGGCGGCACTGAAGCTTTCTTT. The chain combines TRBV29-1 with TRBJ1-1; the D gene is possibly TRBD1 (6 bases). CDR3 length: 13 amino acids. Deletions cut 3 bases from V and 4 bases from J, with 12 bases between. Germline lookup yields CDR1 SQVTM and CDR2 ANQGSEA.

The chain employs TRBV7-9 and TRBJ2-1, with D maybe TRBD2 (5 bases). This CDR3 has 13 residues. V was trimmed by 3 bases and J by 6 bases, leaving 9 bases between them. The germline V gene encodes CDR1 SEHNR and CDR2 FQNEAQ (reference sequence). CDR3 coding DNA: TGTGCCAGCAGCTTGGTACTAGGCAATGAGCAGTTCTTC. Its protein is CASSLVLGNEQFF. Full variable domain (outside the CDR3, taken from reference TRBV7-9 and TRBJ2-1): DTGVSQNPRHKITKRGQNVTFRCDPISEHNRLYWYRQTLGQGPEFLTYFQNEAQLEKSRLLSDRFSAERPKGSFSTLEIQRTEQGDSAMYLCASSLVLGNEQFFGPGTRLTVL.

The rearrangement joins TRBV7-8 to TRBJ2-2; perhaps D is TRBD1 or TRBD2 (5 bases each). In germline, CDR1 is SGHVS, CDR2 FQNEAQ. Trimming shortened V by 5 bases and J by 0 bases, and 10 bases separated the two germline ends. The CDR3 runs to 15 residues. The CDR3 spells CASSLGTANTGELFF. CDR3 DNA: TGTGCCAGCAGCCTCGGGACGGCGAACACCGGGGAGCTGTTTTTT.

DNA for the CDR3: TGTGCCAGCCGAGGTTGGCGACAGGGTCGAGAGCCCCAGCATTTT. Residues: CASRGWRQGREPQHF. V is TRBV2 and J is TRBJ1-5; 7 bases agree with TRBD1. The V gene's germline CDR1 is SNHLY and CDR2 FYNNEI. CDR3 length equals 15 residues. V shed 8 bases and J 8 bases; nucleotides not matched to a gene: 15.

V gene TRBV5-5 combines with J gene TRBJ1-2; 7 positions agree with TRBD1. CDR1 SGHKS and CDR2 YYEKEE come from the germline V gene (reference sequence). The junction had 8 bases not matched to a gene; V was cut back by 5 bases and J by 4 bases. The CDR3 loop spans 14 amino acids. CDR3 sequence (DNA): TGTGCCAGCAGTTCCAGGACAGGCGGCTATGGCTACACCTTC. Protein product: CASSSRTGGYGYTF.

The chain couples TRBV19 to TRBJ1-1; 7 bases line up with TRBD1. J was trimmed by 0 bases and V by 5 bases; bases with no gene match: 9. The CDR3 is 16 residues long. In germline, CDR1 is LNHDA, CDR2 SQIVND (reference sequence). The CDR3 region has the DNA TGTGCCAGTAGTCCCCGGGGGGGACAGATGAACACTGAAGCTTTCTTT. This encodes CASSPRGGQMNTEAFF.

The V and J genes are TRBV6-1 and TRBJ1-5; a possible D gene is TRBD1 (5 bases). Germline V gives CDR1 MNHNS, CDR2 SASEGT. The V end lost 2 bases, the J end lost 0 bases, and 11 bases lay between the germline ends. This CDR3 region has 16 residues. The CDR3 loop reads CASSEIGGLSNQPQHF. Written as DNA, the CDR3 is TGTGCCAGCAGTGAAATTGGGGGTCTTAGCAATCAGCCCCAGCATTTT.

This sequence joins TRBV19 and TRBJ2-3, with TRBD2 as a possible D gene (6 bases). V gave up 6 bases and J gave up 0 bases, with 13 bases separating them. This CDR3 is built from 15 residues. Germline CDR1 and CDR2: LNHDA and SQIVND (reference sequence). The CDR3 coding sequence is TGTGCCAGTAGCCCATCAGGGACTAGCACAGATACGCAGTATTTT. It specifies CASSPSGTSTDTQYF.

The gene calls are TRBV11-2 and TRBJ2-2; 9 bases map to TRBD2. CDR1 SGHAT and CDR2 FQNNGV come from the germline V gene. This CDR3 comprises 18 residues. Trimming took 5 bases from V and 2 from J; bases not matched to a gene: 12. This CDR3 reads CASSSASLAGPNTGELFF. The CDR3 DNA is TGTGCCAGCAGCAGCGCCTCTCTAGCGGGACCCAACACCGGGGAGCTGTTTTTT. Full variable domain (missing parts from reference TRBV11-2 and TRBJ2-2): EAGVAQSPRYKIIEKRQSVAFWCNPISGHATLYWYQQILGQGPKLLIQFQNNGVVDDSQLPKDRFSAERLKGVDSTLKIQPAKLEDSAVYLCASSSASLAGPNTGELFFGEGSRLTVL.

This clone was detected only once. The chain has TRBV2 and TRBJ1-1, with D possibly TRBD1 on 6 matching bases. Germline CDR1 is SNHLY and CDR2 is FYNNEI. V was shortened by 6 bases and J by 7 bases, with 15 bases between the two germline ends. The CDR3 runs 13 residues. The CDR3 region has the DNA TGTGCCAGCAGCTGGCAGGGGCAGGGTGAAGCTTTCTTT. It specifies CASSWQGQGEAFF. The whole variable domain, filled in from reference TRBV2 and TRBJ1-1, reads EPEVTQTPSHQVTQMGQEVILRCVPISNHLYFYWYRQILGQKVEFLVSFYNNEISEKSEIFDDQFSVERPDGSNFTLKIRSTKLEDSAMYFCASSWQGQGEAFFGQGTRLTVV.

This clone was counted a few times. V usage is TRBV29-1 and J usage is TRBJ2-1; TRBD2 agrees at 11 bases. The CDR3 runs to 14 residues. V shed 6 bases, J shed 4 bases, and the junction held 5 bases outside the gene matches. Per germline, CDR1 SQVTM and CDR2 ANQGSEA. CDR3 DNA sequence: TGCAGCGTCCCTAGCGGGAGGAGATACAATGAGCAGTTCTTC. It codes for CSVPSGRRYNEQFF.

A remark on this clone: At one end the junction does not follow the germline gene, possibly because of a read error. This rearrangement joins TRBV20-1 to TRBJ1-1, with D unclear. The CDR3 spans 10 residues. CDR1 and CDR2 (germline): DFQATT, SNEGSKA (reference sequence). The chain's CDR3 is CSASSRSGEF. The CDR3 region has the DNA TGCAGTGCTAGTTCACGGTCGGGTGAGTTC.

This clone was found a few times. The chain is built from TRBV7-9 and TRBJ2-2, with 7 bases that match TRBD1. V lost 3 bases and J lost 4; bases outside the gene matches: 8. The CDR3 covers 16 residues. Germline V gives CDR1 SEHNR, CDR2 FQNEAQ (reference sequence). The CDR3, as DNA: TGTGCCAGCAGCTTTATTCCGGGACAGACCACCGGGGAGCTGTTTTTT. Protein: CASSFIPGQTTGELFF.